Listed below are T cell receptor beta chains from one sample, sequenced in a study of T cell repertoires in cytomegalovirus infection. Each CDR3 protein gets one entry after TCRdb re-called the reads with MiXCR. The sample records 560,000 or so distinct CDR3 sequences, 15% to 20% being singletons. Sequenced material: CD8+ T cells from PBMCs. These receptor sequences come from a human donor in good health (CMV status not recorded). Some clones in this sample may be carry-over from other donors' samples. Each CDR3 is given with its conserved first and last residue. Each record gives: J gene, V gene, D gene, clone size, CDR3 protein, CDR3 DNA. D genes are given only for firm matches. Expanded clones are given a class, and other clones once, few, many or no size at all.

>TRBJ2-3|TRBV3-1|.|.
CASSYSSGAPTDTQYF
TGTGCCAGCAGCTATAGCTCGGGGGCCCCCACAGATACGCAGTATTTT
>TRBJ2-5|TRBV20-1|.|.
CSARGAENQETQYF
TGCAGTGCTAGAGGGGCAGAGAACCAAGAGACCCAGTACTTC
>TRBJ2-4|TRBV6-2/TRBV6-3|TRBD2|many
CASRHKLAGAALGKNIQYF
TGTGCCAGCAGGCACAAACTAGCGGGGGCCGCACTAGGCAAAAACATTCAGTACTTC
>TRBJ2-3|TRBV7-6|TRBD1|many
CASSLPGTGVSDTQYF
TGTGCCAGCAGCTTACCCGGTACAGGGGTATCAGATACGCAGTATTTT
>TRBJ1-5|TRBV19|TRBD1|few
CASRTSLTGGNQPQHF
TGTGCCAGTAGGACCTCCCTGACAGGGGGGAATCAGCCCCAGCATTTT
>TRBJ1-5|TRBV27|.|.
CASSFGGLNQPQHF
TGTGCCAGCAGTTTTGGGGGGCTGAATCAGCCCCAGCATTTT
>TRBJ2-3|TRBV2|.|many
CASSEARGTADTQYF
TGTGCCAGCAGTGAAGCTCGAGGAACGGCAGATACGCAGTATTTT
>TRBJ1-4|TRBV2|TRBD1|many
CASVDRLDEKLFF
TGTGCCAGCGTGGACAGGCTGGATGAAAAACTGTTTTTT
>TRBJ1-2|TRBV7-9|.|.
CASSPTPFNYGYTF
TGTGCCAGCAGTCCGACCCCATTTAACTATGGCTACACCTTC
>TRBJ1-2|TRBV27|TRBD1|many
CASSPSPGQGTNYGYTF
TGTGCCAGCAGCCCCAGCCCCGGACAGGGGACAAACTATGGCTACACCTTC
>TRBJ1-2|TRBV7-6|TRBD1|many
CASSLTGTGDPYGYTF
TGTGCCAGCAGCCTAACCGGGACAGGGGACCCCTATGGCTACACCTTC
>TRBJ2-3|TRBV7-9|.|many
CASSPPASFSTDTQYF
TGTGCCAGCAGCCCCCCGGCTAGCTTTAGCACAGATACGCAGTATTTT
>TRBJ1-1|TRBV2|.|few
CASQNTEAFF
TGTGCCAGCCAGAACACTGAAGCTTTCTTT
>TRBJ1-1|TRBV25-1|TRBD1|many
CASSGTGSVEAFF
TGTGCCAGCAGTGGGACAGGGAGTGTTGAAGCTTTCTTT
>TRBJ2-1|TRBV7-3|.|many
CASSLVGVDEQFF
TGTGCCAGCAGCTTAGTGGGGGTCGATGAGCAGTTCTTC
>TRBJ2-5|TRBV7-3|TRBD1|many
CASSFPGGDQETQYF
TGTGCCAGCAGCTTTCCAGGGGGTGATCAAGAGACCCAGTACTTC
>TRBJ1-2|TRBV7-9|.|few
CASSFSEGYTF
TGTGCCAGCAGCTTCTCCGAAGGCTACACCTTC
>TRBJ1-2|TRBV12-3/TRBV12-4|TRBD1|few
CASSFPSHSTGVYGYTF
TGTGCCAGCAGTTTTCCCTCTCATTCGACAGGGGTCTATGGCTACACCTTC
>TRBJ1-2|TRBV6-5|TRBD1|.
CASIGTANYGYTF
TGTGCCAGCATTGGGACAGCAAACTATGGCTACACCTTC
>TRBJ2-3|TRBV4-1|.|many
CASSPSGSDTQYF
TGCGCCAGCAGCCCATCAGGGTCAGATACGCAGTATTTT
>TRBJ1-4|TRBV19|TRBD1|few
CASRDSPSTNEKLFF
TGTGCCAGCCGGGACAGTCCTTCAACTAATGAAAAACTGTTTTTT
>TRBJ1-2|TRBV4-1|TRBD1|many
CASSQEGQGEEGYTF
TGCGCCAGCAGCCAAGAAGGACAGGGGGAGGAAGGCTACACCTTC
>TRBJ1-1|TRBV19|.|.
CASKTGLEGNTEAFF
TGTGCCAGTAAAACAGGGCTGGAGGGGAACACTGAAGCTTTCTTT
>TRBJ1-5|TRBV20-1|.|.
CSAPDFRGNQPQHF
TGCAGTGCCCCTGACTTTAGAGGCAATCAGCCCCAGCATTTT